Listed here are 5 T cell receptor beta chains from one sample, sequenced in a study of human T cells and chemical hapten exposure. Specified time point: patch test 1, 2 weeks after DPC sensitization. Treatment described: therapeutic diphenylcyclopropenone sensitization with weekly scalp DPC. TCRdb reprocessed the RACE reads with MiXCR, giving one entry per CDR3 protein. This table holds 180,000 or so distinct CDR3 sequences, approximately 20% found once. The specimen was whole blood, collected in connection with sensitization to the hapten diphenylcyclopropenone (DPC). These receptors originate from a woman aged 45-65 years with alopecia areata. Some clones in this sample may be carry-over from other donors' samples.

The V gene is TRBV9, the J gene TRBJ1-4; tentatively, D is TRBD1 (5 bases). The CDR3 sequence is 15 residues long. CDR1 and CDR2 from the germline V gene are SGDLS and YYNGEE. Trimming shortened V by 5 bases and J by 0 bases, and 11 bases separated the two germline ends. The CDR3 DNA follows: TGTGCCAGCAGTAGAGGGGTCGCAACTAATGAAAAACTGTTTTTT. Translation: CASSRGVATNEKLFF.

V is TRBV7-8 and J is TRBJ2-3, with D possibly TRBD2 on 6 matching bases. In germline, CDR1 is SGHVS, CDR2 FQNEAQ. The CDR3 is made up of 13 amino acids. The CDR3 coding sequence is TGTACCTGTAGCGGAGCTCACACAGATACGCAGTATTTT. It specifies CTCSGAHTDTQYF.

The chain's CDR3 is CSGRTGGVLNEQFF. The CDR3 DNA reads TGCAGCGGCCGGACAGGGGGCGTCCTCAATGAGCAGTTCTTC. J is TRBJ2-1 and V is TRBV29-1; TRBD1 agrees at 11 bases. The CDR3 loop spans 14 amino acids. Germline loops: CDR1 SQVTM, CDR2 ANQGSEA. Losses at the gene ends were 7 bases for V and 6 bases for J; bases not matched to a gene: 8.

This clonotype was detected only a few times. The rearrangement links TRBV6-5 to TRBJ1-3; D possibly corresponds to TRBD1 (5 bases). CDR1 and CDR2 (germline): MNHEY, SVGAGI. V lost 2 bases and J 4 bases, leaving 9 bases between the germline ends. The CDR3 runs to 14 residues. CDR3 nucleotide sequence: TGTGCCAGCAGTTACACTTCAGGGGGAAACACCATATATTTT. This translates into CASSYTSGGNTIYF.

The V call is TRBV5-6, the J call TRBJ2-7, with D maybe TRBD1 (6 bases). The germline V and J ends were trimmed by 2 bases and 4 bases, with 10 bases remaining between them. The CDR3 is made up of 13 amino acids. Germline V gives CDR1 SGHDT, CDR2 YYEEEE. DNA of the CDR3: TGTGCCAGCAGCTTTTGGACAGCTTACGAGCAGTACTTC. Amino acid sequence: CASSFWTAYEQYF.